The TCR beta chain described here comes from a study of long-term antiretroviral therapy in people with HIV. A v3.0 immunoSEQ assay was performed at survey level. Profiling relied on immunoSEQ multiplex PCR, and the TCRdb table lists in-frame clones only, not all of them. The data show approximately 13,000 clones, around three quarters seen once. Study findings and constraints: Clonal populations expanded prior to ART predominated within the repertoire at all time points.

As to this clone: What it recognizes is unknown.

The receptor was isolated from a man aged 35 to 55 with HIV. The sequenced sample was unsorted PBMCs, obtained 3.1 years after starting antiretroviral therapy.

CDR3 coding DNA: TGTGCCAGCAGGCCCCCCGGGACCACCTTGGAGTACAATGAGCAGTTCTTC. Translation gives CASRPPGTTLEYNEQFF. This rearrangement joins TRBV7-9 to TRBJ2-1; D tentatively fits TRBD1 or TRBD2 (5 bases each). V lost 6 bases to trimming and J lost 4 bases, with 22 bases between them. The CDR3 extends over 17 amino acids. Germline V gene data show CDR1 as SEHNR and CDR2 as FQNEAQ (reference sequence).